The T cell receptor beta chain described here comes from a study of cytomegalovirus exposure and HLA in healthy donors. This CDR3 comprises 13 residues. The germline gives CDR1 SGHNT, CDR2 YYREEE (reference sequence). V was pared by 0 bases and J by 11 bases, with 3 bases of the junction left unmatched. The study ran its PCR with 60 Vbeta and 13 Jbeta primers. Sequenced by immunoSEQ multiplex PCR; TCRdb stores in-frame clones only, minus some. The repertoire includes about 200,000 clones, 70% to 85% of them detected once, and about 0.094% sits in the top ten. Study-level results: Accounts indicate the classifier identified cytomegalovirus status with strong specificity and sensitivity.

Remarks on this clone: Antigen: not known.

Sequencing was performed on PBMCs. The TCR comes from a boy between 2 and 15 years old in good health and CMV-seronegative. V is TRBV5-4 and J is TRBJ2-3; 10 positions match TRBD2. In nucleotides, the CDR3 is TGTGCCAGCAGCTTGGATCCTAGCGGGGGGCAGTATTTT. This sequence encodes CASSLDPSGGQYF.